This passage covers 32 T cell receptor beta chains from one sample sequenced in a study of T cell repertoires in cytomegalovirus infection. Each CDR3 protein is one row after TCRdb ran MiXCR on the reads. The data contain around 350,000 distinct CDR3 sequences, 15% to 20% of them singletons. Sequencing input: PBMCs. The origin of the receptors is a human donor in good health (CMV status not recorded). Some clones in this sample may be carry-over from other donors' samples.

This clonotype was recorded many times. V usage is TRBV12-3 or TRBV12-4 and J usage is TRBJ2-7; 9 nucleotides align to TRBD2. The V gene end was trimmed by 2 bases and the J gene end by 3 bases; junction bases not matched to a gene: 8. The CDR3 has 16 amino acids. CDR3 loop: CASSLSSGGPNYEQYF. CDR3 bases: TGTGCCAGCAGTTTATCAAGCGGGGGGCCTAACTACGAGCAGTACTTC.

This clonotype was found a few times. DNA for the CDR3: TGTGCCACCTCGCGCCCCGACAATGAGCAGTTCTTC. Encoded protein: CATSRPDNEQFF. V and J are TRBV12-3 or TRBV12-4 and TRBJ2-1, with D uncertain. The ends were cut back, 10 bases at V and 5 bases at J, with 12 bases in the middle. This CDR3 contains 12 residues.

A few counts support this clonotype. The rearrangement joins TRBV10-3 to TRBJ2-1; D might be TRBD1 (5 bases). V was pared by 2 bases and J by 8 bases, with 13 bases between. Germline lookup yields CDR1 ENHRY and CDR2 SYGVKD. The CDR3 extends over 14 amino acids. Written as DNA, the CDR3 is TGTGCCATCAGTGAGAGGCAGGGTAACTATGAGCAGTTCTTC. Its translation: CAISERQGNYEQFF.

This chain uses TRBV11-2 with TRBJ1-1; D not resolved. The V gene's germline CDR1 is SGHAT and CDR2 FQNNGV. Trimming shortened V by 1 base and J by 3 bases, and 18 bases separated the two germline ends. This CDR3 spans 17 amino acids. For the CDR3, the DNA is TGTGCCAGCAGCTTAGGGTTGGAGTTAGAGTGGGACACTGAAGCTTTCTTT. It is translated as CASSLGLELEWDTEAFF.

This clonotype showed up many times. This chain uses TRBV7-2 with TRBJ2-1, with TRBD2 matching over 8 bases. The germline V gene encodes CDR1 SGHTA and CDR2 FQGNSA. J gave up 4 bases and V 10 bases, and 12 bases lay outside the gene matches. This CDR3 comprises 15 residues. Here the CDR3 DNA reads TGTGCCACCAAGTCAGCGGGGGAGGGGTACAATGAGCAGTTCTTC. It is translated as CATKSAGEGYNEQFF.

This clonotype was observed a few times. The V gene is TRBV10-3, the J gene TRBJ2-1, with 12 bases identical to TRBD2. The germline V gene encodes CDR1 ENHRY and CDR2 SYGVKD. The CDR3 consists of 15 residues. V was clipped by 3 bases and J by 9 bases; unmatched bases: 6. In nucleotides, the CDR3 is TGTGCCATCAGTGAACAACTAGCGGGGGGAGGTGAGCAGTTCTTC. This translates into CAISEQLAGGGEQFF.

This clonotype has at least ten counts. The gene calls are TRBV7-2 and TRBJ2-3; possibly TRBD1 for D (5 bases). V gave up 0 bases and J gave up 3 bases, with 10 bases separating them. Germline V lookup: CDR1 SGHTA, CDR2 FQGNSA. CDR3 length: 15 residues. CDR3: CASSLAGRRTDTQYF. The CDR3 nucleotides are TGTGCCAGCAGCTTAGCGGGGCGGCGAACAGATACGCAGTATTTT.

This chain uses TRBV2 with TRBJ2-7, with D hard to call. CDR1 is SNHLY and CDR2 is FYNNEI in the germline V gene. Trimming pared 6 bases from V and 2 bases from J, leaving 11 bases between. This CDR3 region has 13 residues. Written as DNA, the CDR3 is TGTGCCAGCAGGCCTGTGCCCGCCTACGAGCAGTACTTC. Protein product: CASRPVPAYEQYF.

This clonotype was counted a few times. The CDR3 nucleotides read TGCAGTGCTCAATCCGACCCCACACTCAGGGTGTTTTTT. This encodes CSAQSDPTLRVFF. V is TRBV20-1 and J is TRBJ1-4; perhaps TRBD1 as D (5 bases). V shed 5 bases and J shed 15 bases, with 22 bases lying between them. Germline values: CDR1 DFQATT, CDR2 SNEGSKA (reference sequence). The CDR3 length is 13 residues.

This clonotype was counted between two and nine times. This chain connects TRBV28 to TRBJ2-7; D not certain. Germline V gene sequence: CDR1 MDHEN, CDR2 SYDVKM. The length of the CDR3 is 14 residues. V dropped 7 bases and J dropped 1 base, with 14 bases sitting between them. The CDR3 sequence: CASTQTAASYEQYF. The CDR3 nucleotides read TGTGCCAGCACCCAGACGGCGGCGTCCTACGAGCAGTACTTC.

This clonotype showed up many times. The chain carries TRBV7-8 and TRBJ1-6; no clear D gene. The CDR3 is made up of 15 amino acids. V was shortened by 1 base and J by 9 bases, with 13 bases between the two germline ends. Germline V gives CDR1 SGHVS, CDR2 FQNEAQ. The CDR3 here is CASSLGSTLGSPLHF. Here the CDR3 DNA reads TGTGCCAGCAGCTTAGGGTCCACCCTGGGTTCACCCCTCCACTTT.

The V gene is TRBV12-3 or TRBV12-4, the J gene TRBJ1-2; D is undetermined. This CDR3 comprises 15 residues. V gave up 5 bases and J gave up 0 bases, with 13 bases separating them. CDR3 coding DNA: TGTGCCAGCAGTCCATTAGACATCGCTAACTATGGCTACACCTTC. Its translation: CASSPLDIANYGYTF.

V gene TRBV6-8 combines with J gene TRBJ2-1; D gene unclear. The CDR3 is 12 residues long. The germline V gene has CDR1 MNHGY and CDR2 SAAAGT. V lost 8 bases and J lost 4, with 9 bases in between. The DNA of the CDR3 is TGTGCCAGCCGGAAGGGTTACAATGAGCAGTTCTTC. Translating gives CASRKGYNEQFF.

This clonotype was detected a few times. This sequence joins TRBV10-3 and TRBJ1-2, with a weak D call TRBD1 (5 bases). In germline, CDR1 is ENHRY, CDR2 SYGVKD. The CDR3 consists of 13 residues. V was cut by 4 bases and J by 4 bases, with 10 bases left in between. The CDR3 reads CAISGGEPYGYTF. The CDR3 DNA sequence: TGTGCCATCAGTGGGGGGGAGCCCTATGGCTACACCTTC.

In its sample, this clonotype was seen many times. The chain couples TRBV6-1 to TRBJ2-7, with 8 bases fitting TRBD1. The CDR3 sequence is 13 residues long. Germline CDR1 and CDR2: MNHNS and SASEGT. V shed 6 bases, J shed 1 base, and the junction held 2 bases outside the gene matches. CDR3 sequence reads: CASSDRGSYEQYF. CDR3 nucleotides: TGTGCCAGCAGCGACAGGGGATCCTACGAGCAGTACTTC.

The V gene is TRBV20-1, the J gene TRBJ1-5; 11 bases fit TRBD1. The CDR3 is 14 residues long. Trimming cost V 2 bases and J 7 bases; bases outside gene matches: 4. Looked up from germline, CDR1 is DFQATT and CDR2 is SNEGSKA (reference sequence). Here the CDR3 reads CSARRTGGGQPQHF. CDR3 nucleotide sequence: TGCAGTGCTAGACGGACAGGGGGCGGACAGCCCCAGCATTTT.

The gene calls are TRBV9 and TRBJ2-2; D possibly matches TRBD1 or TRBD2 (5 bases each). CDR3 length: 17 amino acids. Per the germline V gene, CDR1 is SGDLS and CDR2 is YYNGEE. With 0 bases removed from V and 1 base from J, the gap between germline ends came to 13 bases. CDR3 sequence reads: CASSVVGTGLNTGELFF. In nucleotides, the CDR3 is TGTGCCAGCAGCGTAGTGGGGACGGGATTGAACACCGGGGAGCTGTTTTTT.

V gene TRBV7-2 combines with J gene TRBJ1-1; a possible D gene is TRBD1 (6 bases). Germline V gene data show CDR1 as SGHTA and CDR2 as FQGNSA. This CDR3 has 13 residues. V was pared by 3 bases and J by 8 bases, with 13 bases between. The CDR3 region is CASSLEGGAEAFF. CDR3 bases: TGTGCCAGCAGCTTGGAGGGGGGAGCGGAAGCTTTCTTT.

This clonotype showed up many times. The CDR3 sequence: CASSSELSRRGNEQFF. DNA for the CDR3: TGTGCCAGCAGCTCGGAGTTGAGTCGAAGGGGCAATGAGCAGTTCTTC. This sequence joins TRBV5-6 and TRBJ2-1; TRBD1 might be the D (5 bases). Trimming took 3 bases from V and 6 from J, leaving 19 bases between them. There are 16 residues in the CDR3. Germline V gene sequence: CDR1 SGHDT, CDR2 YYEEEE.

This clonotype has just a few counts. The V call is TRBV19, the J call TRBJ1-5; D might be TRBD1 (6 bases). V lost 1 base and J 0 bases, leaving 10 bases between the germline ends. This CDR3 has 16 amino acids. Germline values: CDR1 LNHDA, CDR2 SQIVND (reference sequence). The chain's CDR3 is CASSIGRGSSNQPQHF. CDR3 coding DNA: TGTGCCAGTAGTATAGGAAGGGGGTCTAGCAATCAGCCCCAGCATTTT.

This clonotype was found a few times. The rearrangement uses TRBV15 and TRBJ2-3, with D perhaps matching TRBD2 (5 bases). CDR1 and CDR2 from the germline V gene are LNHNV and YYDKDF (reference sequence). This CDR3 comprises 19 residues. V was trimmed by 0 bases and J by 6 bases, leaving 25 bases between them. CDR3 sequence (DNA): TGTGCCACCAGCAGAGATGGGTCCTTCACTAGGAGACTTTCGGATACGCAGTATTTT. This gives the protein CATSRDGSFTRRLSDTQYF.

Ten or more counts support this clonotype. The chain links TRBV7-2 to TRBJ1-2; D call uncertain. CDR1 SGHTA and CDR2 FQGNSA come from the germline V gene. V lost 7 bases and J lost 4, with 16 bases in between. The CDR3 runs to 14 residues. The CDR3 loop reads CASTSSVVGYGYTF. The DNA of the CDR3 is TGTGCCAGCACCTCTAGTGTGGTTGGCTATGGCTACACCTTC.

This clonotype was seen more than once but under ten times. The rearrangement joins TRBV6-1 to TRBJ2-2; D call uncertain. V lost 3 bases, J lost 4 bases, and 9 bases lay in between. The CDR3 length is 14 residues. The germline CDR1 and CDR2 sequences are MNHNS and SASEGT. CDR3 amino acids: CASSDRHTTGELFF. The DNA of the CDR3 is TGTGCCAGCAGTGACAGGCACACCACCGGGGAGCTGTTTTTT.

The chain employs TRBV28 and TRBJ1-2; 8 bases match TRBD1. The CDR3 contains 16 residues. Germline CDR1 reads MDHEN; CDR2 reads SYDVKM. J was trimmed by 5 bases and V by 4 bases; bases with no gene match: 12. The CDR3 reads CASSSTGGEGTYGYTF. The CDR3 DNA reads as TGTGCCAGCAGTTCCACAGGGGGTGAAGGGACTTATGGCTACACCTTC.

This clonotype was recorded at least ten times. The rearrangement links TRBV2 to TRBJ2-1; D gene unclear. Germline CDR1 is SNHLY and CDR2 is FYNNEI. V lost 8 bases and J lost 4, with 24 bases in between. This CDR3 comprises 17 residues. CDR3 sequence (DNA): TGTGCCAGCGACGCGGAAACCTTTCCCCCCAAATACAATGAGCAGTTCTTC. It yields the protein CASDAETFPPKYNEQFF. Variable domain in full (rest from reference TRBV2 and TRBJ2-1): EPEVTQTPSHQVTQMGQEVILRCVPISNHLYFYWYRQILGQKVEFLVSFYNNEISEKSEIFDDQFSVERPDGSNFTLKIRSTKLEDSAMYFCASDAETFPPKYNEQFFGPGTRLTVL.

CDR3 protein: CAITDRTDTQYF. CDR3 DNA sequence: TGTGCCATTACGGACCGGACAGATACGCAGTATTTT. V usage is TRBV10-3 and J usage is TRBJ2-3, with D hard to call. The CDR3 totals 12 residues. The germline V gene encodes CDR1 ENHRY and CDR2 SYGVKD. The germline V and J ends were trimmed by 9 bases and 3 bases, with 10 bases remaining between them.

The V gene is TRBV7-6, the J gene TRBJ2-1; D is ambiguous. V was pared by 8 bases and J by 4 bases, with 6 bases between. The CDR3 consists of 11 residues. Germline values: CDR1 SGHVS, CDR2 FNYEAQ. In DNA, the CDR3 is TGTGCCAGCGGCCATTACAATGAGCAGTTCTTC. The encoded protein is CASGHYNEQFF.

This clonotype has ten or more counts. V and J are TRBV7-9 and TRBJ2-6, with D possibly being TRBD1 or TRBD2 (5 bases each). Germline V lookup: CDR1 SEHNR, CDR2 FQNEAQ (reference sequence). The CDR3 runs 16 residues. With 7 bases removed from V and 0 bases from J, the gap between germline ends came to 13 bases. The CDR3 sequence: CASTPAGSSGANVLTF. In nucleotides, the CDR3 is TGTGCCAGCACTCCAGCAGGGAGCTCTGGGGCCAACGTCCTGACTTTC.

As to this clonotype: Mismatch with germline at one junction end may stem from a read error. In DNA, the CDR3 is TGTGCCAGCAGCTTGGCTGGGGGCGCGTACACTGAAGCTTTCTTT. Its protein product is CASSLAGGAYTEAFF. The V call is TRBV5-3, the J call TRBJ1-1, with D possibly TRBD1 on 6 matching bases. TRBV5-3 falls under the ORF class, with uncertain function. The CDR3 consists of 15 residues.

V gene TRBV11-1 combines with J gene TRBJ1-4; D uncertain. Trimming left V 5 bases short and J 4 bases short, with 11 bases between. CDR3 length: 14 residues. Germline V lookup: CDR1 SGHAT, CDR2 FQDESV (reference sequence). CDR3 residues: CASSRSLGNEKLFF. The CDR3 DNA reads TGTGCCAGCAGCCGATCGTTGGGTAATGAAAAACTGTTTTTT. The full variable domain, completed using reference TRBV11-1 and TRBJ1-4, is EAEVAQSPRYKITEKSQAVAFWCDPISGHATLYWYRQILGQGPELLVQFQDESVVDDSQLPKDRFSAERLKGVDSTLKIQPAELGDSAMYLCASSRSLGNEKLFFGSGTQLSVL.

This clonotype was counted at least ten times. This chain joins TRBV4-1 and TRBJ1-5; D is undetermined. Germline CDR1 is MGHRA and CDR2 is YSYEKL. The ends were cut back, 0 bases at V and 5 bases at J, with 11 bases in the middle. This CDR3 is 15 amino acids long. The CDR3 loop is CASSQESVTDQPQHF. The CDR3, as DNA: TGCGCCAGCAGCCAAGAAAGCGTTACCGATCAGCCCCAGCATTTT.

This clonotype was found once. V gene TRBV29-1 combines with J gene TRBJ2-3; D is possibly TRBD2 (7 bases). The germline V and J ends were trimmed by 5 bases and 5 bases, with 11 bases remaining between them. Germline CDR1 reads SQVTM; CDR2 reads ANQGSEA. The CDR3 is made up of 12 amino acids. Here the CDR3 reads CSVRRGGDTQYF. For the CDR3, the DNA is TGCAGCGTTAGGAGGGGGGGAGATACGCAGTATTTT.